The 25 T cell receptor beta chains given below trace back to one sample, sequenced in a study of identical twins. Using its own MiXCR run on the 5' RACE reads, TCRdb lists one record per CDR3 protein. The data hold 700,000 or so distinct CDR3 sequences, with less than 10% observed a single time. The data also belong to a second study, concerning yellow fever vaccine responses in identical twins.

Specimen: PBMCs. Every receptor here comes from a woman aged 18-29 years in good health.

The chain recombines TRBV7-2 with TRBJ2-7; TRBD1 matches at 7 bases. Per the germline V gene, CDR1 is SGHTA and CDR2 is FQGNSA. The CDR3 has 13 residues. The ends lost 5 bases at V and 2 bases at J; junction bases unmatched: 3. The CDR3 nucleotides are TGTGCCAGCAGCGACGACAGGGCCTACGAGCAGTACTTC. Protein: CASSDDRAYEQYF. The variable domain in full, with the rest retrieved from reference TRBV7-2 and TRBJ2-7, is GAGVSQSPSNKVTEKGKDVELRCDPISGHTALYWYRQSLGQGLEFLIYFQGNSAPDKSGLPSDRFSAERTGGSVSTLTIQRTQQEDSAVYLCASSDDRAYEQYFGPGTRLTVT.

This clonotype occurred many times. This chain uses TRBV24-1 with TRBJ2-5, with D tentatively TRBD2 (6 bases). Trimming took off 4 bases at V and 5 bases at J, with 16 bases between the two ends. The CDR3 loop spans 15 amino acids. Germline CDR1 reads KGHDR; CDR2 reads SFDVKD. CDR3 DNA: TGTGCCACCAGTGACGCCGGGGGATCGGGTGAGACCCAGTACTTC. Its translation is CATSDAGGSGETQYF.

This clonotype was seen repeatedly, ten times or more. The chain links TRBV13 to TRBJ2-7, with no clear D. This CDR3 contains 15 residues. The V gene's germline CDR1 is PRHDT and CDR2 FYEKMQ (reference sequence). V lost 2 bases and J 2 bases, leaving 13 bases between the germline ends. The CDR3 spells CASSLITGSPYEQYF. CDR3 in DNA: TGTGCCAGCAGCTTAATCACTGGCTCGCCCTACGAGCAGTACTTC.

The table lists this clonotype with many counts. The CDR3 here is CASSYRGLIDEQFF. The CDR3, as DNA: TGTGCCAGCAGTTACCGAGGACTAATCGATGAGCAGTTCTTC. The chain is built from TRBV6-5 and TRBJ2-1, with a weak D call TRBD2 (6 bases). This CDR3 comprises 14 residues. The V gene's germline CDR1 is MNHEY and CDR2 SVGAGI. With 2 bases removed from V and 8 bases from J, the gap between germline ends came to 13 bases.

V is TRBV20-1 and J is TRBJ2-6; D is possibly TRBD2 (5 bases). This CDR3 is built from 14 residues. The germline gives CDR1 DFQATT, CDR2 SNEGSKA (reference sequence). V lost 3 bases to trimming and J lost 0 bases, with 6 bases between them. The CDR3 protein is CSARGSSGANVLTF. The CDR3 DNA reads TGCAGTGCTAGGGGGAGCTCTGGGGCCAACGTCCTGACTTTC.

This clonotype has only a few counts. The gene calls are TRBV20-1 and TRBJ2-1; D is ambiguous. The CDR3 is 18 amino acids. Trimming left V 2 bases short and J 0 bases short, with 20 bases between. Germline V lookup: CDR1 DFQATT, CDR2 SNEGSKA (reference sequence). The CDR3 nucleotides are TGCAGTGCTAGACGGGTAACGGCAGGCGCGCTCTCCTACAATGAGCAGTTCTTC. Protein: CSARRVTAGALSYNEQFF.

This clonotype was counted a few times. The rearrangement uses TRBV12-3 or TRBV12-4 and TRBJ2-3; 7 bases align to TRBD2. J gave up 0 bases and V 5 bases, and 5 bases lay outside the gene matches. The CDR3 is 15 residues long. CDR3 coding DNA: TGTGCCAGCAGTGATCTAGCGGCTAGCACAGATACGCAGTATTTT. This codes for CASSDLAASTDTQYF.

This clonotype was seen ten or more times. The chain's CDR3 is CASTSLGGGTDTQYF. The DNA of the CDR3 is TGTGCCAGCACCTCCTTGGGGGGGGGCACAGATACGCAGTATTTT. This chain joins TRBV7-9 and TRBJ2-3, with 7 bases matching TRBD2. This CDR3 region has 15 residues. V dropped 7 bases and J dropped 1; count of bases not matched to a gene: 8. Germline values: CDR1 SEHNR, CDR2 FQNEAQ (reference sequence).

This clonotype was recorded at least ten times. The chain recombines TRBV10-3 with TRBJ2-5; the D is unclear. The germline V gene encodes CDR1 ENHRY and CDR2 SYGVKD. CDR3 size: 13 residues. Between the trimmed V and J ends, which lost 2 bases and 4 bases, there was a span of 8 bases. In DNA form, the CDR3 reads TGTGCCATCAGTGAGGCAGGCTTAGAGACCCAGTACTTC. Its translation is CAISEAGLETQYF.

This clonotype occurred many times. The chain recombines TRBV7-3 with TRBJ2-3; no reliable D call. The ends were cut back, 8 bases at V and 3 bases at J, with 9 bases in the middle. This CDR3 contains 12 residues. Per the germline V gene, CDR1 is SGHTA and CDR2 is FQGTGA. CDR3 sequence reads: CASSWATDTQYF. The CDR3 DNA sequence: TGTGCCAGCTCGTGGGCTACAGATACGCAGTATTTT.

This chain connects TRBV11-2 to TRBJ2-3; 13 positions agree with TRBD2. The V gene end was trimmed by 5 bases and the J gene end by 1 base; junction bases not matched to a gene: 9. The germline gives CDR1 SGHAT, CDR2 FQNNGV. This CDR3 is built from 18 residues. The CDR3 here is CASSGRTSGSSGTDTQYF. DNA for the CDR3: TGTGCCAGCAGCGGACGGACTAGCGGGAGTTCGGGCACAGATACGCAGTATTTT.

This clonotype was counted many times. This sequence joins TRBV27 and TRBJ2-7; D assignment may be TRBD1 or TRBD2 (5 bases each). Germline CDR1 MNHEY, CDR2 SMNVEV (reference sequence). Trimming left V 2 bases short and J 0 bases short, with 8 bases between. This CDR3 is 14 amino acids long. CDR3 nucleotide sequence: TGTGCCAGCAGTTTACCGGGGCACTCCTACGAGCAGTACTTC. This encodes CASSLPGHSYEQYF.

The chain has TRBV2 and TRBJ2-3; 11 bases are a match to TRBD1. The CDR3 totals 14 residues. With 6 bases clipped from V and 2 bases from J, the junction kept 1 base outside the gene matches. Germline V lookup: CDR1 SNHLY, CDR2 FYNNEI. CDR3 nucleotides: TGTGCCAGCAGGGACAGGGGGCTCACAGATACGCAGTATTTT. Translated, it gives CASRDRGLTDTQYF.

This clonotype came up many times. V and J are TRBV20-1 and TRBJ2-3; TRBD2 matches 14 bases. Germline V CDR1 and CDR2: DFQATT, SNEGSKA (reference sequence). Losses at the gene ends were 6 bases for V and 4 bases for J; bases not matched to a gene: 6. This CDR3 region has 15 residues. DNA for the CDR3: TGCAGTGCGCCTCCGGGACTAGCGGGAGCAGATACGCAGTATTTT. It encodes CSAPPGLAGADTQYF.

This chain uses TRBV10-3 with TRBJ2-2; 9 bases agree with TRBD2. The CDR3 loop spans 16 amino acids. The germline V gene encodes CDR1 ENHRY and CDR2 SYGVKD. V gave up 7 bases and J gave up 5 bases; unmatched junction bases: 11. The CDR3 protein is CAITPGLASDTGELFF. In DNA, the CDR3 is TGTGCCATCACACCGGGACTAGCCTCAGATACCGGGGAGCTGTTTTTT.

This rearrangement joins TRBV11-2 to TRBJ1-1; D is undetermined. Deletions cut 0 bases from V and 4 bases from J, with 6 bases between. Germline V lookup: CDR1 SGHAT, CDR2 FQNNGV. CDR3 length: 13 residues. This CDR3 reads CASSLDGPTEAFF. CDR3 coding DNA: TGTGCCAGCAGCTTAGATGGGCCCACTGAAGCTTTCTTT. The full variable domain, with the rest looked up from reference TRBV11-2 and TRBJ1-1, is EAGVAQSPRYKIIEKRQSVAFWCNPISGHATLYWYQQILGQGPKLLIQFQNNGVVDDSQLPKDRFSAERLKGVDSTLKIQPAKLEDSAVYLCASSLDGPTEAFFGQGTRLTVV.

The V call is TRBV27, the J call TRBJ2-3; tentatively, D is TRBD1 (6 bases). This CDR3 is 14 amino acids long. V dropped 8 bases and J dropped 0 bases, with 12 bases sitting between them. Germline lookup yields CDR1 MNHEY and CDR2 SMNVEV (reference sequence). CDR3 DNA sequence: TGTGCCAGCTCGAGACAGGATAGCACAGATACGCAGTATTTT. Its translation: CASSRQDSTDTQYF.

This chain connects TRBV20-1 to TRBJ2-7; D is perhaps TRBD2 (5 bases). V shed 8 bases and J shed 1 base, with 15 bases lying between them. The germline V gene has CDR1 DFQATT and CDR2 SNEGSKA (reference sequence). This CDR3 contains 13 residues. In DNA form, the CDR3 reads TGCAGTAAGATCGGGGTCGGGTCCTACGAGCAGTACTTC. It codes for CSKIGVGSYEQYF.

Concerning this clonotype itself: An end of the junction differs from the germline gene, which may be a read error. The chain joins TRBV12-3 or TRBV12-4 to TRBJ2-1; the match to TRBD2 covers 12 bases. There are 18 residues in the CDR3. The CDR3 DNA is TGTGCCTGCAGTTTAAAGGTTGGCGGGACTAGCGGGTACAATGAGCAGTTCTTC. This translates into CACSLKVGGTSGYNEQFF.

This chain connects TRBV7-9 to TRBJ1-1; TRBD1 matches at 9 bases. Germline assignment: CDR1 SEHNR and CDR2 FQNEAQ (reference sequence). CDR3 length equals 15 residues. With 3 bases clipped from V and 4 bases from J, the junction kept 6 bases outside the gene matches. The CDR3 coding sequence is TGTGCCAGCAGCTTTTGGGACAGGGAAAGCACTGAAGCTTTCTTT. It specifies CASSFWDRESTEAFF. Based on the CDR3 plus reference TRBV7-9 and TRBJ1-1, the full variable domain is DTGVSQNPRHKITKRGQNVTFRCDPISEHNRLYWYRQTLGQGPEFLTYFQNEAQLEKSRLLSDRFSAERPKGSFSTLEIQRTEQGDSAMYLCASSFWDRESTEAFFGQGTRLTVV.

This clonotype was picked up many times. This rearrangement joins TRBV5-5 to TRBJ2-3; 11 bases agree with TRBD2. The V gene's germline CDR1 is SGHKS and CDR2 YYEKEE (reference sequence). J gave up 0 bases and V 1 base, and 4 bases lay outside the gene matches. This CDR3 contains 17 residues. CDR3 nucleotide sequence: TGTGCCAGCAGCTTGTCTAGCGGGGGGTCTAGCACAGATACGCAGTATTTT. This encodes CASSLSSGGSSTDTQYF. Full variable domain (remainder filled in from reference TRBV5-5 and TRBJ2-3): DAGVTQSPTHLIKTRGQQVTLRCSPISGHKSVSWYQQVLGQGPQFIFQYYEKEERGRGNFPDRFSARQFPNYSSELNVNALLLGDSALYLCASSLSSGGSSTDTQYFGPGTRLTVL.

V gene TRBV5-1 combines with J gene TRBJ2-1; D is possibly TRBD2 (6 bases). CDR3 length: 14 residues. V was shortened by 0 bases and J by 7 bases, with 11 bases between the two germline ends. Looked up from germline, CDR1 is SGHRS and CDR2 is YFSETQ. CDR3 DNA: TGCGCCAGCAGCTTGGGGCAGGCGGGGAATGAGCAGTTCTTC. Translation gives CASSLGQAGNEQFF.

This clonotype was counted ten times or more. J is TRBJ2-7 and V is TRBV10-3; 9 bases are shared with TRBD1. CDR1 and CDR2 from the germline V gene are ENHRY and SYGVKD. The CDR3 is 15 residues long. Trimming at V came to 3 bases and at J to 7 bases, leaving 10 bases not matched to a gene. The CDR3 reads CAISDRDRANWEQYF. CDR3 sequence (DNA): TGTGCCATCAGTGATCGGGACAGGGCCAATTGGGAGCAGTACTTC.

This chain connects TRBV24-1 to TRBJ2-1; D uncertain. The CDR3 loop spans 13 amino acids. Germline assignment: CDR1 KGHDR and CDR2 SFDVKD. V lost 3 bases to trimming and J lost 1 base, with 3 bases between them. The CDR3 loop is CATSDRSYNEQFF. The CDR3 DNA sequence: TGTGCCACCAGTGATAGGTCCTACAATGAGCAGTTCTTC.

The DNA of the CDR3 is TGTGCCAGCACTAGCGGGGGGGCCTATCCAGATACGCAGTATTTT. Protein sequence: CASTSGGAYPDTQYF. V and J are TRBV7-9 and TRBJ2-3; 12 positions agree with TRBD2. Germline V CDR1 and CDR2: SEHNR, FQNEAQ (reference sequence). Losses at the gene ends were 7 bases for V and 4 bases for J; bases not matched to a gene: 6. The CDR3 runs 15 residues.